The 21 T cell receptor beta chains listed next were all sequenced from one sample in a study of OX40 agonist ivuxolimab in advanced cancers. Clones were sequenced by immunoSEQ multiplex PCR, and TCRdb holds only the in-frame ones, with some missing. Counted here are over 60,000 clones, around 93% occurring once; the ten biggest clones make up about 1.8%. The material was CD4+ or CD8+ T cells sorted from blood, obtained in a trial of the OX40 agonist ivuxolimab. These receptor sequences come from an adult with an advanced solid tumor such as melanoma, head and neck, liver or kidney cancer.

The genes are TRBV9 and TRBJ1-3; 7 bases fit TRBD1. CDR3 length equals 15 residues. The J segment lost 2 bases and the V segment lost 1 base, leaving 3 bases of the junction unmatched. CDR1 and CDR2 (germline): SGDLS, YYNGEE. For the CDR3, the DNA is TGTGCCAGCAGCGTACGGACAGGAACTGGAAACACCATATATTTT. This encodes CASSVRTGTGNTIYF.

This chain links TRBV7-9 with TRBJ2-3; 7 bases line up with TRBD2. With V trimmed by 4 bases and J by 5 bases, 9 bases remained unmatched. Germline assignment: CDR1 SEHNR and CDR2 FQNEAQ (reference sequence). CDR3 length equals 15 residues. Here the CDR3 reads CASSSLGKREDTQYF. CDR3 nucleotide sequence: TGTGCCAGCAGCTCGTTGGGAAAGCGGGAAGATACGCAGTATTTT.

This chain uses TRBV7-9 with TRBJ1-1; D is possibly TRBD1 (5 bases). CDR1 and CDR2 from the germline V gene are SEHNR and FQNEAQ (reference sequence). Trimming shortened V by 1 base and J by 3 bases, and 12 bases separated the two germline ends. The CDR3 totals 15 residues. The CDR3 DNA is TGTGCCAGCAGCTTAGGTGGGACCTCGGACACTGAAGCTTTCTTT. Its protein is CASSLGGTSDTEAFF.

Note on this clone: Other DNA variants within this sample encode the same CDR3. Here the CDR3 reads CASSLDRGNSPLHF. The CDR3 DNA is TGTGCCAGCAGCTTGGACAGGGGAAATTCACCCCTCCACTTT. The gene calls are TRBV5-4 and TRBJ1-6; 7 bases fit TRBD1. With 0 bases clipped from V and 7 bases from J, the junction kept 1 base outside the gene matches. From germline, CDR1 is SGHNT and CDR2 YYREEE (reference sequence). This CDR3 is 14 amino acids long.

This chain links TRBV28 with TRBJ1-2; D not certain. The CDR3 sequence is 14 residues long. Per the germline V gene, CDR1 is MDHEN and CDR2 is SYDVKM. V lost 7 bases and J 4 bases, leaving 16 bases between the germline ends. The CDR3 loop reads CASTSFGEPYGYTF. CDR3 coding DNA: TGTGCCAGCACTTCCTTCGGGGAACCCTATGGCTACACCTTC.

This clone was counted a single time. An end of the junction does not agree with germline; a read error may underlie this. The chain employs TRBV6-5 and TRBJ1-2, with 10 bases identical to TRBD1. The CDR3 has 15 amino acids. Germline CDR1 MNHEY, CDR2 SVGAGI. DNA of the CDR3: TGTGCCAGCAGTTACTCGAGACAGGGGGCCCGCGGCTACATCTTC. The encoded protein is CASSYSRQGARGYIF.

This clone was observed once. J is TRBJ2-1 and V is TRBV30, with 9 bases matching TRBD2. This CDR3 is 16 amino acids long. V trimming: 0 bases; J trimming: 4 bases; junction bases outside the gene matches: 7. CDR1 and CDR2 from the germline V gene are GTSNPN and SVGIG (reference sequence). The CDR3 here is CAWSVGGGGIYNEQFF. CDR3 DNA: TGTGCCTGGAGTGTAGGCGGGGGGGGAATATACAATGAGCAGTTCTTC. Based on the CDR3 plus reference TRBV30 and TRBJ2-1, the full variable domain is SQTIHQWPATLVQPVGSPLSLECTVEGTSNPNLYWYRQAAGRGLQLLFYSVGIGQISSEVPQNLSASRPQDRQFILSSKKLLLSDSGFYLCAWSVGGGGIYNEQFFGPGTRLTVL.

The V and J genes are TRBV10-3 and TRBJ2-1; a possible D gene is TRBD1 (6 bases). Germline V lookup: CDR1 ENHRY, CDR2 SYGVKD. The CDR3 totals 17 residues. V lost 5 bases to trimming and J lost 7 bases, with 24 bases between them. The CDR3 spells CAISYGRGSNTENEQFF. The CDR3, as DNA: TGTGCCATCAGTTACGGCAGGGGAAGCAATACTGAGAATGAGCAGTTCTTC.

This clone is a singleton in its sample. This chain joins TRBV19 and TRBJ1-2; 7 bases are a match to TRBD1. This CDR3 has 14 residues. The J segment lost 2 bases and the V segment lost 5 bases, leaving 5 bases of the junction unmatched. Germline V gene lookup returns CDR1 LNHDA and CDR2 SQIVND (reference sequence). The CDR3 sequence is CASSPGTDNYGYTF. For the CDR3, the DNA is TGTGCCAGTAGTCCTGGGACAGACAACTATGGCTACACCTTC.

V is TRBV11-1 and J is TRBJ2-2, with D unresolved. Germline V gene lookup returns CDR1 SGHAT and CDR2 FQDESV (reference sequence). The germline V and J ends were trimmed by 6 bases and 6 bases, with 11 bases remaining between them. The CDR3 runs 13 residues. The CDR3 region has the DNA TGTGCCAGCAGACTTTCTAGGGCCGGGGAGCTGTTTTTT. It encodes CASRLSRAGELFF.

The J gene is TRBJ2-1, the V gene TRBV5-4; maybe TRBD2 (5 bases). This CDR3 is built from 15 residues. CDR1 is SGHNT and CDR2 is YYREEE in the germline V gene (reference sequence). V lost 4 bases and J lost 6, with 17 bases in between. The CDR3: CASSPERVLSNEQFF. Here the CDR3 DNA reads TGTGCCAGCAGCCCCGAGAGGGTTCTTTCCAATGAGCAGTTCTTC.

The rearrangement joins TRBV5-1 to TRBJ2-7; D is uncertain. The CDR3 runs 13 residues. Germline CDR1 SGHRS, CDR2 YFSETQ. V lost 0 bases and J 6 bases, leaving 10 bases between the germline ends. DNA for the CDR3: TGCGCCAGCAGCTTGGGCGCTATCGGCGAGCAGTACTTC. It codes for CASSLGAIGEQYF. The whole variable domain, remainder taken from reference TRBV5-1 and TRBJ2-7, is KAGVTQTPRYLIKTRGQQVTLSCSPISGHRSVSWYQQTPGQGLQFLFEYFSETQRNKGNFPGRFSGRQFSNSRSEMNVSTLELGDSALYLCASSLGAIGEQYFGPGTRLTVT.

The chain carries TRBV18 and TRBJ1-4; 9 nucleotides agree with TRBD1. The CDR3 is 16 amino acids. The germline gives CDR1 KGHSH, CDR2 LQKENI. Germline trimming cut 5 bases from V and 4 bases from J; bases unmatched to any gene: 8. The CDR3 here is CASSYLPGQGNEKLFF. CDR3 coding DNA: TGTGCCAGCTCATATCTACCGGGACAGGGTAATGAAAAACTGTTTTTT.

The V gene is TRBV19, the J gene TRBJ1-1, with TRBD1 matching 12 bases. V dropped 4 bases and J dropped 5; count of bases not matched to a gene: 5. The CDR3 covers 15 residues. Germline V gene lookup returns CDR1 LNHDA and CDR2 SQIVND (reference sequence). The CDR3 loop is CASSRGQGARTEAFF. The CDR3 DNA reads as TGTGCCAGTAGTAGGGGACAGGGGGCGCGGACTGAAGCTTTCTTT.

This chain joins TRBV7-2 and TRBJ1-6; a weak D match, TRBD1 (5 bases). Germline V gene sequence: CDR1 SGHTA, CDR2 FQGNSA. The CDR3 has 15 residues. The ends were cut back, 5 bases at V and 8 bases at J, with 16 bases in the middle. The CDR3: CASSPQEVRDSPLHF. CDR3 DNA: TGTGCCAGCAGCCCCCAGGAGGTCAGGGATTCACCCCTCCACTTT.

CDR3: CASSPRGDSPLHF. CDR3 in DNA: TGTGCCAGCAGCCCAAGGGGGGATTCACCCCTCCACTTT. This chain joins TRBV7-8 and TRBJ1-6; D may be TRBD1 (6 bases). CDR3 length: 13 residues. CDR1 SGHVS and CDR2 FQNEAQ come from the germline V gene. Trimming left V 5 bases short and J 8 bases short, with 10 bases between.

The V call is TRBV7-2, the J call TRBJ1-5; TRBD1 aligns across 7 bases. V shed 1 base and J 0 bases; nucleotides not matched to a gene: 6. The V gene's germline CDR1 is SGHTA and CDR2 FQGNSA. The CDR3 is 17 residues long. This CDR3 reads CASSLGGTAYSNQPQHF. CDR3 DNA: TGTGCCAGCAGCTTAGGCGGGACAGCATATAGCAATCAGCCCCAGCATTTT.

The chain joins TRBV30 to TRBJ1-5; the match to TRBD1 covers 9 bases. The germline CDR1 and CDR2 sequences are GTSNPN and SVGIG (reference sequence). J lost 1 base, V lost 4 bases, and 2 bases had no gene match. The CDR3 has 14 residues. CDR3: CAWNRGLSNQPQHF. CDR3 sequence (DNA): TGTGCCTGGAACAGGGGGCTCAGCAATCAGCCCCAGCATTTT. The full variable domain, with the rest looked up from reference TRBV30 and TRBJ1-5, is SQTIHQWPATLVQPVGSPLSLECTVEGTSNPNLYWYRQAAGRGLQLLFYSVGIGQISSEVPQNLSASRPQDRQFILSSKKLLLSDSGFYLCAWNRGLSNQPQHFGDGTRLSIL.

The chain is built from TRBV19 and TRBJ2-2; D gene ambiguous. The germline gives CDR1 LNHDA, CDR2 SQIVND (reference sequence). The ends were cut back, 0 bases at V and 1 base at J, with 21 bases in the middle. The length of the CDR3 is 20 residues. CDR3: CASSIEVPRILEENTGELFF. Written as DNA, the CDR3 is TGTGCCAGTAGTATAGAAGTCCCCCGGATCCTAGAGGAGAACACCGGGGAGCTGTTTTTT.

CDR3 nucleotide sequence: TGTGCCAGCAGTGCCACAACGAGTTCACCCCTCCACTTT. Amino acids: CASSATTSSPLHF. V usage is TRBV25-1 and J usage is TRBJ1-6; D unresolved. Germline V CDR1 and CDR2: MGHDK, SYGVNS. Trimming took off 4 bases at V and 9 bases at J, with 10 bases between the two ends. The CDR3 totals 13 residues.

The rearrangement uses TRBV7-2 and TRBJ2-7; D is unresolved. Trimming left V 1 base short and J 6 bases short, with 13 bases between. The CDR3 has 14 residues. Looked up from germline, CDR1 is SGHTA and CDR2 is FQGNSA. DNA for the CDR3: TGTGCCAGCAGCTTAGTTTTGGGGTCCGGCGAGCAGTACTTC. As protein: CASSLVLGSGEQYF.